The rows below give T cell receptor beta chains drawn from one sample of a study of shared T cell receptors in the human thymus. Clones were sequenced by immunoSEQ multiplex PCR, and TCRdb holds only the in-frame ones, with some missing. The sample holds over 60,000 clones, about 96% seen once. The sample was thymocytes. The origin of the receptors is a human donor. CDR3s include the opening cysteine and the closing phenylalanine or tryptophan.

J gene: TRBJ2-5; V gene: TRBV5-1; CDR3 protein: CASSSDREETQYF
J gene: TRBJ2-7; V gene: TRBV7-2; CDR3 protein: CASSPRLGQGNEQYF
J gene: TRBJ2-3; V gene: TRBV5-1; CDR3 protein: CASSRDPGPRTDTQYF
J gene: TRBJ2-3; V gene: TRBV7-2; CDR3 protein: CASSLLGQTRTDTQYF
J gene: TRBJ1-2; V gene: TRBV4-1; CDR3 protein: CASSQGGNYGYTF
J gene: TRBJ1-2; V gene: TRBV18; CDR3 protein: CASSPPGPAGGGYTF
J gene: TRBJ1-6; V gene: TRBV28; CDR3 protein: CASSLSAAANSPLHF
J gene: TRBJ1-2; V gene: TRBV7-9; CDR3 protein: CASSLVAGYGYTF
J gene: TRBJ2-7; V gene: TRBV7-8; CDR3 protein: CASSLPHAKDYEQYF
J gene: TRBJ2-7; V gene: TRBV28; CDR3 protein: CASSADQSRDRSYEQYF
J gene: TRBJ2-5; V gene: TRBV7-9; CDR3 protein: CASTWDRETQYF
J gene: TRBJ2-5; V gene: TRBV4-3; CDR3 protein: CASSQDRGLAGAQETQYF
J gene: TRBJ1-2; V gene: TRBV12-5; CDR3 protein: CASGLDHRGYGYTF
J gene: TRBJ2-1; V gene: TRBV10-3; CDR3 protein: CAISPAVWTGTGINEQFF
J gene: TRBJ2-5; V gene: TRBV14; CDR3 protein: CASSRALAGGPLEETQYF
J gene: TRBJ2-5; V gene: TRBV15; CDR3 protein: CATSRAVEEETQYF
J gene: TRBJ2-4; V gene: TRBV4-1; CDR3 protein: CASSQSSSGGLGAKNIQYF
J gene: TRBJ2-2; V gene: TRBV2; CDR3 protein: CASSERRSNRGGHTGELFF
J gene: TRBJ1-5; V gene: TRBV19; CDR3 protein: CASKHGANQPQHF
J gene: TRBJ2-1; V gene: TRBV7-3; CDR3 protein: CASSSPRNGARAGNEQFF
J gene: TRBJ2-2; V gene: TRBV5-4; CDR3 protein: CASSLTANTGELFF
J gene: TRBJ2-1; V gene: TRBV7-2; CDR3 protein: CASSPPTGPRILGDEQFF
J gene: TRBJ1-1; V gene: TRBV28; CDR3 protein: CASSLVVRGAGNTEAFF
J gene: TRBJ2-2; V gene: TRBV9; CDR3 protein: CASSVHGSGELFF
J gene: TRBJ1-6; V gene: TRBV4-3; CDR3 protein: CASSQKISSYNSPLHF
J gene: TRBJ1-1; V gene: TRBV7-8; CDR3 protein: CASSGLDGGTEAFF
J gene: TRBJ1-1; V gene: TRBV2; CDR3 protein: CAPPTAFF
J gene: TRBJ1-2; V gene: TRBV9; CDR3 protein: CASSVLGAPNGYTF
J gene: TRBJ2-7; V gene: TRBV27; CDR3 protein: CASSSPPTGGVHYEQYF
J gene: TRBJ2-4; V gene: TRBV4-2; CDR3 protein: CASSPPGQGAKNIQYF
J gene: TRBJ1-6; V gene: TRBV9; CDR3 protein: CASSVPDGEGSPLHF
J gene: TRBJ2-7; V gene: TRBV14; CDR3 protein: CASSHTNPPKGGSEQYF
J gene: TRBJ2-7; V gene: TRBV12-5; CDR3 protein: CASGLVLRDRVAYEQYF
J gene: TRBJ2-7; V gene: TRBV27; CDR3 protein: CASSLYPPSCPDRTYEQYF
J gene: TRBJ1-2; V gene: TRBV10-3; CDR3 protein: CATRGTGGNYGYTF
J gene: TRBJ1-1; V gene: TRBV7-2; CDR3 protein: CASSFRTPNTEAFF
J gene: TRBJ1-2; V gene: TRBV5-1; CDR3 protein: CASSLDRGAGGYTF
J gene: TRBJ2-5; V gene: TRBV12-5; CDR3 protein: CASGMTHQETQYF
J gene: TRBJ2-5; V gene: TRBV6-5; CDR3 protein: CASSSQGTIGETQYF
J gene: TRBJ1-3; V gene: TRBV28; CDR3 protein: CASSCGVGAKLNSGNTIYF
J gene: TRBJ2-5; V gene: TRBV6-1; CDR3 protein: CASRGLAQETQYF
J gene: TRBJ1-1; V gene: TRBV5-4; CDR3 protein: CASSCLSGHLLMNTEAFF
J gene: TRBJ2-2; V gene: TRBV5-4; CDR3 protein: CASSSRDTGELFF
J gene: TRBJ1-2; V gene: TRBV11-2; CDR3 protein: CASSLRDRGRSYGYTF
J gene: TRBJ1-2; V gene: TRBV5-6; CDR3 protein: CASSLLILTKRGYTF
J gene: TRBJ1-6; V gene: TRBV5-1; CDR3 protein: CASFYHKDNRNSPLHF
J gene: TRBJ1-4; V gene: TRBV4-3; CDR3 protein: CASSQAKPTEVEKLFF
J gene: TRBJ2-1; V gene: TRBV7-3; CDR3 protein: CASSLDPEAYNEQFF
J gene: TRBJ1-6; V gene: TRBV27; CDR3 protein: CASSGQVGNSPLHF
J gene: TRBJ1-4; V gene: TRBV18; CDR3 protein: CASSPPGSKGRKEKLFF
J gene: TRBJ1-2; V gene: TRBV4-2; CDR3 protein: CASSQDRGNYGYTF
J gene: TRBJ2-1; V gene: TRBV7-8; CDR3 protein: CASSLSRLAGGLRSSYNEQFF